This TCR beta chain was documented in a study of shared clonotypes between healthy human individuals. The authors ran the assay at deep level. Clones were read by immunoSEQ multiplex PCR, and TCRdb kept only the in-frame ones, dropping some. The sample has 2 million to 2.5 million clones, 85% to 95% seen once. With respect to this clone: The antigen is undetermined.

General study points: Shared clonotypes: 4.5% to 5% naive CD4, roughly 3.8% naive CD8, about 2.2% memory CD4, 0.4% to 0.5% memory CD8.

J gave up 5 bases and V 4 bases, and 10 bases lay outside the gene matches. Germline V gene data show CDR1 as SGHAT and CDR2 as FQDESV (reference sequence). The CDR3 is 15 amino acids. The sequence derives from a man younger than 30 in good health. Some clones in this sample may be carry-over from other donors' samples. The chain couples TRBV11-1 to TRBJ2-5; TRBD1 matches 7 bases. Material for sequencing was naive CD4+ T cells from PBMCs. Subset here: CD45RA+ positively selected. The CDR3 is CASSSEGALGETQYF. The CDR3 bases are TGTGCCAGCAGCTCCGAGGGGGCATTAGGGGAGACCCAGTACTTC.